This T cell receptor beta chain emerged from a study of cytomegalovirus exposure and HLA in healthy donors (dated by TCRdb to 2017 to 2019). In terms of the full investigation: According to an earlier analysis of 550 to 750 of the donors, some 180 million T cells yielded 117 million unique TCR beta sequences and 276 Gb of sequence data. Among several hundred genotyped donors of the cohort, an average of around 220,000 unique TCR beta nucleotide sequences was sequenced per donor, of which roughly 17% were non-productive. In the later analysis, no new phenotypic data were used to find candidate immune exposures; instead, reliance was placed on TCR beta sequences and their occurrence across donors. Every repertoire in the discovery cohort had been generated on one and the same sequencing platform. The aim of the study was to test whether cataloging public T cell receptors could identify signatures of past pathogen exposure. In a later analysis, previously published TCR beta repertoires from 666 donors were re-analyzed and high-resolution HLA genotyping was added so that TCR occurrence patterns could be studied. To predict cytomegalovirus infection status, the study brought together high-throughput TCR immunosequencing, statistical association of individual TCRs with disease status, and machine learning. Four to six DR-DQ haplotypes were handled as single units for association and clustering, since linkage in the cohort was strong. Genome-wide SNP genotypes for about 65% of the 666 donors were used in a later genetic analysis, which treated that subset as a discovery cohort. Donor age, sex, ethnicity and CMV serostatus were collected together with the repertoire data. An earlier analysis of some 500 of the donors used high-throughput TCR beta sequencing to judge whether each TCR beta V gene segment behaved as functional or pseudogenic. Typing coverage differed by locus: A, B, C, DRB1 and DQB1 were typed in roughly 620-640 donors, DQA1 in 500 to 550, DPA1 in 600 to 610, and DPB1 in about 450. The genetic ancestry cluster associated with self-reported Caucasian donors included about 81% of the approximately 430 genotyped donors. An early release that covered about 600 HLA-typed donors contained about 300 gigabases of sequencing data and tens of millions of unique TCR sequences. A separate validation cohort of over a hundred different subjects was used in addition to the roughly 670-subject first cohort. Class I and class II HLA loci were covered by the typing at four-digit resolution. The T cell repertoires of about 700 subjects were profiled by immunosequencing and related to cytomegalovirus serostatus. Broader findings and caveats from the paper: A total of 150 to 200 TCR beta chains were listed by the study as associated with cytomegalovirus. Most TCR sequences were observed very rarely across donors, whereas some public TCRs were present in many individuals. A later analysis found that TCR association rates varied across HLA loci, with DRB1 alleles showing the most associated TCRs and HLA-C alleles the fewest. Assigning TCR associations to individual alleles was difficult when HLA alleles, especially DR and DQ, strongly co-occurred. The classifier was reported to diagnose cytomegalovirus status with high specificity and sensitivity in both the original and validation cohorts. According to a later analysis, parvovirus B19, influenza, CMV and Epstein-Barr virus appeared linked to several top co-occurrence clusters. According to the authors, the approach could potentially be generalized to other disease states and immunological phenotypes. Specific HLA alleles were associated with 15,000 to 20,000 TCR beta sequences at a false discovery rate of 0.05 in a later analysis. A later genetic analysis associated a missense DCLRE1C variant with V-gene and J-gene trimming of TCR beta chains, and an independent cohort replicated the association. According to a later genetic analysis, donors in an Asian-associated ancestry cluster had fewer N-insertions in productive TCRs than the approximately 700-donor mean. In an earlier analysis of fewer than 750 of the donors, most TCR beta V segments were observed in productive rearrangements about 87% or about 30% of the time, broadly matching IMGT annotations. Because the 87-base-pair reads could not distinguish some IMGT-functional V segments, including TRBV6-2 and TRBV6-3, those segments were excluded. In a later analysis, HLA-associated TCR beta chains showed more clonal expansion and lower generation probabilities than non-associated chains that were equally common. This cohort had only TCR beta chains sequenced, and the lack of alpha or paired-chain data limited which features could be detected. According to a later analysis, most CMV-associated TCR beta chains appeared to be HLA-restricted, and the HLA associations seemed to be driven largely by CMV exposure. HLA typing was unavailable for some donors at each locus, so association tests used only the typed subset. A cluster of highly shared sequence variants was judged likely to be a technical artifact of the sequencing pipeline. In vitro tests confirmed that three of the cytomegalovirus-associated TCR beta chains recognize cytomegalovirus antigens. The earlier analysis of 587 of the donors excluded 15 to 20 rarely observed V segments, including chromosome 9 orphons, because counts were too low. Linkage disequilibrium might explain the correlated functional status among segregating V segments, but an unknown experimental factor could not be ruled out. Roughly uniform sequencing depth across donors was assumed in presence/absence analyses, although this assumption may not hold. A further reported finding was that TCR beta sequences accurately predicted the HLA-A and HLA-B alleles for most subjects in the first cohort. Immune exposure information for the cohort was limited to CMV serostatus.

The cohort was made up of hundreds of healthy bone marrow donors. All cohort members were sampled while nominally healthy, although unrecorded immune exposures were likely present. The donor was CMV seronegative and belonged to the group of more than 300 seronegative cohort members. A peripheral blood sample was provided by each donor, and peripheral blood mononuclear cells were used for TCR beta sequencing. The Qiagen DNeasy Blood Extraction Kit was used to extract genomic DNA from the blood cell samples. Comments on this clone: The target of this receptor is not known.

Libraries were built with the immunoSEQ multiplex PCR assay. For the multiplex PCR, a mixture combining 60 forward primers for TCR Vbeta segments and 13 reverse primers for TCR Jbeta segments was used. The CDR3 region of rearranged TCR beta genes was amplified from genomic DNA by a multiplex PCR assay. The amplified TCR beta libraries were sequenced on the Illumina HiSeq System as 87-base-pair reads. The original pipeline was this. Across the 640 or so repertoires, a later analysis counted tens of millions of unique TCR beta chains, 9.5 million to 12 million of which were shared by at least two donors. To remove PCR and sequencing errors, raw reads were error-corrected and collapsed into unique sequences using a nearest-neighbor algorithm that merged closely related sequences. To assign V, D and J gene segments, CDR3 sequences were aligned to IMGT reference sequences. For a sequence to be retained, at least a six-nucleotide match to both a V gene segment and a J gene segment was required. A rearrangement was called productive if the CDR3 had no stop codons and remained in frame with V and J, and every other rearrangement was called non-productive. Following IMGT convention, CDR3 was defined as the stretch from the second conserved V-encoded cysteine up to the conserved J-encoded phenylalanine. In an earlier analysis of more than 550 of the donors, sequences lacking an unambiguous match to a single V gene segment were excluded. An earlier analysis of 587 of the donors called V segments functional above 56.7% productive rearrangements and segregating when the between-donor standard deviation exceeded 5%. A statistical classification framework was built for diagnosing cytomegalovirus status from the catalog of TCR beta chain sequences. A later analysis assigned V and J genes by comparing TCR nucleotide sequences with IMGT/GENE-DB human TR gene sequences. A later analysis assigned CDR3 sequences and most-parsimonious VDJ recombination scenarios with the TCRdist pipeline. In a later analysis, each TCR beta chain was defined by its CDR3 amino acid sequence together with its V-gene family, and reads without a unique V-gene family were excluded. In a later analysis, 550 to 650 highly shared, low-generation-probability nucleotide sequences were removed to address suspected cross-contamination and a sequencing artifact. For each public chain, a later analysis derived a clonal expansion index from normalized ranks of inferred template counts within each repertoire. Generation probabilities in a later analysis came from a VDJ recombination model fitted to out-of-frame rearrangements, and those results were checked against IGoR. A later analysis scored TCR-TCR, TCR-HLA and TCR-CMV co-occurrence with hypergeometric tests, applying a repertoire-size bias correction to TCR pairs. In a later analysis, false discovery rates were estimated by permuting HLA or CMV assignments 20 times. In a later analysis, co-occurring TCRs were grouped using DBSCAN, with TCRdist sequence similarity added in when clustering inside HLA-allele-positive subsets. Repertoires with fewer than 30,000 or more than 120,000 public chains, plus five repertoires with anomalous nucleotide sharing, were excluded from co-occurrence clustering. In TCRdb, the immuneACCESS table is reduced to in-frame sequences with V and J assigned. These tables do not hold every clone; where another copy was compared, an unresolved V gene accounts for under half, and the others remain unexplained. V, J and clone size derive from that table, while D and trimming were established from the DNA sequence. The table held for this sample gives roughly 79,000 clones. The biggest ten clones account for around 4.4% of the sample.

Relative to germline, V is 0 bases shorter and J is 2 bases shorter, with 11 bases between their ends. According to the germline V gene, CDR1 reads LGHNA and CDR2 reads YSLEER. The CDR3 sequence holds 16 residues, the cysteine and phenylalanine included. CDR3 DNA only is kept here, 48 bases in frame from base 1. The origin of this receptor is a man aged 25 to 45 in good health and CMV-seronegative. This sequence uses TRBV4-3 and TRBJ2-1; a weak D assignment points to TRBD2 (5 bases agree). Sequencing input: PBMCs. The CDR3 has the sequence CASSQDNSGPYNEQFF. The bases read TGCGCCAGCAGCCAAGATAACAGCGGCCCCTACAATGAGCAGTTCTTC.